These 18 T cell receptor beta chains originate from one sample sequenced in a study of blood T cell repertoires in COVID-19. Clones were read by immunoSEQ multiplex PCR, and TCRdb kept only the in-frame ones, dropping some. The sample carries tens of thousands of clones, 85% to 90% recorded once. Material for sequencing was peripheral blood. The source of these receptors is a woman older than 75 with active COVID-19.

This chain connects TRBV7-8 to TRBJ1-5, with D perhaps matching TRBD1 (6 bases). V was trimmed by 5 bases and J by 0 bases, leaving 11 bases between them. The CDR3 sequence is 15 residues long. Germline assignment: CDR1 SGHVS and CDR2 FQNEAQ. The CDR3 spells CASSPGQSSNQPQHF. In DNA, the CDR3 is TGTGCCAGCAGCCCCGGACAGTCTAGCAATCAGCCCCAGCATTTT.

CDR3 sequence reads: CASSGTSGYEQYF. CDR3 DNA sequence: TGTGCCAGCAGCGGGACTAGCGGCTACGAGCAGTACTTC. This chain joins TRBV9 and TRBJ2-7; 10 bases are shared with TRBD2. Germline V gene data show CDR1 as SGDLS and CDR2 as YYNGEE. CDR3 length equals 13 residues. Trimming took 3 bases from V and 3 from J; bases not matched to a gene: 0.

The CDR3 sequence is CASSPGSGLNEQYF. Written as DNA, the CDR3 is TGTGCCAGCAGCCCCGGGTCGGGGTTAAACGAGCAGTACTTC. The rearrangement joins TRBV27 to TRBJ2-7; tentatively, D is TRBD2 (5 bases). Germline values: CDR1 MNHEY, CDR2 SMNVEV (reference sequence). CDR3 length equals 14 residues. Trimming took 6 bases from V and 5 from J, leaving 17 bases between them.

This clone has just one count. The CDR3 DNA is TGCAGCGTTGAAGGGTACAGAGACCAAGAGACCCAGTACTTC. Its protein product is CSVEGYRDQETQYF. The chain couples TRBV29-1 to TRBJ2-5; D remains ambiguous. V was pared by 1 base and J by 0 bases, with 9 bases between. Germline values: CDR1 SQVTM, CDR2 ANQGSEA. The CDR3 totals 14 residues.

The rearrangement links TRBV30 to TRBJ2-2, with D perhaps matching TRBD1 (5 bases). Trimming left V 8 bases short and J 1 base short, with 14 bases between. The CDR3 has 14 amino acids. CDR1 is GTSNPN and CDR2 is SVGIG in the germline V gene (reference sequence). The CDR3 protein is CAGSGNLNTGELFF. In DNA form, the CDR3 reads TGTGCCGGATCAGGGAATCTGAACACCGGGGAGCTGTTTTTT.

This clone was seen only once. The genes are TRBV5-6 and TRBJ1-2; the match to TRBD1 covers 10 bases. The ends lost 4 bases at V and 8 bases at J; junction bases unmatched: 11. In germline, CDR1 is SGHDT, CDR2 YYEEEE. The CDR3 loop spans 15 amino acids. The DNA of the CDR3 is TGTGCCAGCAGCCGTCCCGGGACAGGGGTCGACGGCTACACCTTC. Encoded protein: CASSRPGTGVDGYTF.

The gene calls are TRBV18 and TRBJ2-1; 12 nucleotides match TRBD2. Unmatched junction bases numbered 2, after V lost 5 bases and J lost 6 bases. Germline loops: CDR1 KGHSH, CDR2 LQKENI. CDR3 size: 14 residues. DNA for the CDR3: TGTGCCAGCTCAGCACTAGCGGGGGGCAATGAGCAGTTCTTC. This sequence encodes CASSALAGGNEQFF.

This sequence joins TRBV2 and TRBJ2-2; the match to TRBD2 covers 15 bases. V dropped 6 bases and J dropped 4; count of bases not matched to a gene: 15. The CDR3 runs 20 residues. Germline V CDR1 and CDR2: SNHLY, FYNNEI. The CDR3, as DNA: TGTGCCAGCAGCCGGAGCGGACTAGCGGGAGGGCCCTCGGGCACCGGGGAGCTGTTTTTT. Encoded protein: CASSRSGLAGGPSGTGELFF.

This clone was seen more than once but under ten times. The chain carries TRBV5-1 and TRBJ2-3; 12 nucleotides align to TRBD2. The CDR3 length is 16 residues. The germline CDR1 and CDR2 sequences are SGHRS and YFSETQ. With 4 bases clipped from V and 3 bases from J, the junction kept 6 bases outside the gene matches. CDR3 bases: TGCGCCAGCAGCCGCAAAACTAGCGGGAGGACAGATACGCAGTATTTT. This encodes CASSRKTSGRTDTQYF.

J is TRBJ1-6 and V is TRBV5-1; possibly TRBD1 for D (5 bases). CDR3 length: 15 amino acids. Germline lookup yields CDR1 SGHRS and CDR2 YFSETQ. Trimming took off 0 bases at V and 5 bases at J, with 9 bases between the two ends. The CDR3 protein is CASSLGDRNNSPLHF. For the CDR3, the DNA is TGCGCCAGCAGCTTGGGCGACAGAAATAATTCACCCCTCCACTTT.

The chain links TRBV28 to TRBJ2-2; TRBD1 matches at 7 bases. The CDR3 has 19 residues. Unmatched junction bases numbered 17, after V lost 6 bases and J lost 1 base. CDR1 is MDHEN and CDR2 is SYDVKM in the germline V gene. CDR3 residues: CASRQRDYRGPLNTGELFF. Here the CDR3 DNA reads TGTGCCAGCAGGCAACGGGATTACAGGGGCCCCCTGAACACCGGGGAGCTGTTTTTT.

The CDR3 sequence is CAISVKASGSHEQYF. The CDR3 DNA sequence: TGTGCCATCAGTGTGAAGGCTAGCGGGAGCCACGAGCAGTACTTC. The chain carries TRBV10-3 and TRBJ2-7, with 10 bases aligning to TRBD2. CDR3 length: 15 amino acids. V trimming: 4 bases; J trimming: 5 bases; junction bases outside the gene matches: 8. Germline V lookup: CDR1 ENHRY, CDR2 SYGVKD.

This chain uses TRBV28 with TRBJ2-1; 9 nucleotides align to TRBD2. Germline assignment: CDR1 MDHEN and CDR2 SYDVKM. This CDR3 has 15 residues. V was pared by 10 bases and J by 7 bases, with 14 bases of the junction left unmatched. CDR3 nucleotide sequence: TGTGCCACCTCGCGGCGGGAGGGGGGCAGGAATGAGCAGTTCTTC. Its translation is CATSRREGGRNEQFF.

The chain has TRBV3-1 (or the pseudogene TRBV3-2) and TRBJ2-1, with 10 bases fitting TRBD2. V dropped 6 bases and J dropped 3; count of bases not matched to a gene: 2. The CDR3 contains 14 residues. Germline CDR1 is LGHDT and CDR2 is YNNKEL (reference sequence). In nucleotides, the CDR3 is TGTGCCAGCAGTCAGCGGGAGGGCTACAATGAGCAGTTCTTC. This encodes CASSQREGYNEQFF.

The chain is built from TRBV5-6 and TRBJ2-1; 8 nucleotides align to TRBD1. CDR1 and CDR2 (germline): SGHDT, YYEEEE. The CDR3 totals 17 residues. V shed 1 base, J shed 3 bases, and the junction held 9 bases outside the gene matches. This CDR3 is CASSLLRTGTFYNEQFF. CDR3 in DNA: TGTGCCAGCAGCTTGCTGAGGACAGGGACGTTCTACAATGAGCAGTTCTTC.

The chain joins TRBV28 to TRBJ1-4; TRBD1 matches at 7 bases. Germline V lookup: CDR1 MDHEN, CDR2 SYDVKM. J was trimmed by 7 bases and V by 7 bases; bases with no gene match: 9. This CDR3 is built from 14 residues. DNA for the CDR3: TGTGCCAGCAATAGGGCAGGGGGTTCTGAAAAACTGTTTTTT. As protein: CASNRAGGSEKLFF.

This sequence joins TRBV11-2 and TRBJ2-2; D is unclear. V lost 5 bases and J lost 1, with 11 bases in between. The CDR3 totals 15 residues. Germline-derived CDR1 and CDR2 are SGHAT and FQNNGV. The CDR3 loop is CASSPSGQNTGELFF. The CDR3 coding sequence is TGTGCCAGCAGCCCTTCAGGCCAGAACACCGGGGAGCTGTTTTTT. Based on the CDR3 plus reference TRBV11-2 and TRBJ2-2, the full variable domain is EAGVAQSPRYKIIEKRQSVAFWCNPISGHATLYWYQQILGQGPKLLIQFQNNGVVDDSQLPKDRFSAERLKGVDSTLKIQPAKLEDSAVYLCASSPSGQNTGELFFGEGSRLTVL.

The chain recombines TRBV5-1 with TRBJ2-5; D may be TRBD1 (5 bases). Germline V gives CDR1 SGHRS, CDR2 YFSETQ. The V end was cut by 0 bases, the J end by 5 bases, with 14 bases between. This CDR3 has 15 residues. The CDR3 reads CASSLAQVVGETQYF. The CDR3 nucleotides read TGCGCCAGCAGCTTGGCACAGGTCGTCGGTGAGACCCAGTACTTC.